This is a list of T cell receptor beta chains from one sample in a study of graft-versus-host responses after intestinal transplantation. Generated by immunoSEQ multiplex PCR, the TCRdb table keeps only in-frame clones and is missing some. The repertoire includes thousands of clones, 20% to 25% of them detected once, and roughly 4% sits in the top ten. The sequencing here drew on alloreactive CD4+ T cells from a mixed lymphocyte reaction culture, taken before transplantation. The receptors stem from a human patient who was an organ donor for intestinal transplantation. CDR3s include the opening cysteine and the closing phenylalanine or tryptophan. Each record gives: CDR3 DNA, CDR3 protein, V gene, clone size, J gene, D gene, CDR3 length. The D gene is left open where the match is weak. The size field is filled for only some rows; it gives once, few, many or a size class.

CDR3 DNA: TGCGCCAGCAGCCAAGGACTAGCGGGAGGACAAGAGACCCAGTACTTC
CDR3 protein: CASSQGLAGGQETQYF
V gene: TRBV5-4
clone size: NA
J gene: TRBJ2-5
D gene: TRBD2
CDR3 length: 16

CDR3 DNA: TGTGCCAGCAGCCCGGGCCCCAGGCCAGATACGCAGTATTTT
CDR3 protein: CASSPGPRPDTQYF
V gene: TRBV11-2
clone size: few
J gene: TRBJ2-3
D gene: NA
CDR3 length: 14

CDR3 DNA: TGTGCCAGCAGCTCCGTCCGTGAAGCTTTCTTT
CDR3 protein: CASSSVREAFF
V gene: TRBV7-2
clone size: NA
J gene: TRBJ1-1
D gene: NA
CDR3 length: 11

CDR3 DNA: TGTGCCAGCAGCTTGGGGGGAAGCCCTAGCACAGATACGCAGTATTTT
CDR3 protein: CASSLGGSPSTDTQYF
V gene: TRBV7-2
clone size: few
J gene: TRBJ2-3
D gene: NA
CDR3 length: 16

CDR3 DNA: TGTGCCAGCAGTTACGAGGGCCATGAGCAGTTCTTC
CDR3 protein: CASSYEGHEQFF
V gene: TRBV6-5
clone size: few
J gene: TRBJ2-1
D gene: NA
CDR3 length: 12

CDR3 DNA: TGTGCCAGCAGCTTTTTTCTAACTAGCGGGGCGAACACCGGGGAGCTGTTTTTT
CDR3 protein: CASSFFLTSGANTGELFF
V gene: TRBV7-2
clone size: few
J gene: TRBJ2-2
D gene: TRBD2
CDR3 length: 18

CDR3 DNA: TGTGCCAGCAGAGGTGCGGGGAATAGCAATCAGCCCCAGCATTTT
CDR3 protein: CASRGAGNSNQPQHF
V gene: TRBV28
clone size: NA
J gene: TRBJ1-5
D gene: NA
CDR3 length: 15

CDR3 DNA: TGTGCCAGCAGCTTAGTTCGGGAGGAGCCCCAGCATTTT
CDR3 protein: CASSLVREEPQHF
V gene: TRBV11-2
clone size: few
J gene: TRBJ1-5
D gene: NA
CDR3 length: 13

CDR3 DNA: TGTGCCAGCAGCTTAGCGGGAAGTGGCGATACGCAGTATTTT
CDR3 protein: CASSLAGSGDTQYF
V gene: TRBV7-2
clone size: few
J gene: TRBJ2-3
D gene: NA
CDR3 length: 14

CDR3 DNA: TGTGCCAGCAGCCGGGGCCCCCTTCCTCAAGAGACCCAGTACTTC
CDR3 protein: CASSRGPLPQETQYF
V gene: TRBV7-3
clone size: few
J gene: TRBJ2-5
D gene: NA
CDR3 length: 15

CDR3 DNA: TGTGCCAGCAGCCCTACTAGCGGGATGTTGGACAATGAGCAGTTCTTC
CDR3 protein: CASSPTSGMLDNEQFF
V gene: TRBV5-5
clone size: NA
J gene: TRBJ2-1
D gene: TRBD2
CDR3 length: 16

CDR3 DNA: TGTGCCAGCAGTTTATGGACTAGCGGGAGAGGGGGAGGGCAGTTCTTC
CDR3 protein: CASSLWTSGRGGGQFF
V gene: TRBV27
clone size: few
J gene: TRBJ2-1
D gene: TRBD2
CDR3 length: 16

CDR3 DNA: TGTGCCAGCAGTTTATATAACTATGGCTACACCTTC
CDR3 protein: CASSLYNYGYTF
V gene: TRBV28
clone size: NA
J gene: TRBJ1-2
D gene: NA
CDR3 length: 12

CDR3 DNA: TGTGCCAGTAGGCGGGGGGGAGCGGGAGTGGGCATTCAGTACTTC
CDR3 protein: CASRRGGAGVGIQYF
V gene: TRBV19
clone size: few
J gene: TRBJ2-4
D gene: TRBD2
CDR3 length: 15

CDR3 DNA: TGTGCCTGGAGTGCCCCCTACAGGGGGCGCAATGAGCAGTTCTTC
CDR3 protein: CAWSAPYRGRNEQFF
V gene: TRBV30
clone size: NA
J gene: TRBJ2-1
D gene: TRBD1
CDR3 length: 15

CDR3 DNA: TGTGCCGGGGGAGGACTAGCGGGTAACACCGGGGAGCTGTTTTTT
CDR3 protein: CAGGGLAGNTGELFF
V gene: TRBV6-5
clone size: few
J gene: TRBJ2-2
D gene: TRBD2
CDR3 length: 15

CDR3 DNA: TGTGCCAGCAGCGACAGGGGGTATGGCTACACCTTC
CDR3 protein: CASSDRGYGYTF
V gene: TRBV2
clone size: NA
J gene: TRBJ1-2
D gene: TRBD1
CDR3 length: 12

CDR3 DNA: TGTGCCATCAGTGGGGGACTAGTTTACGAGCAGTACTTC
CDR3 protein: CAISGGLVYEQYF
V gene: TRBV6-1
clone size: few
J gene: TRBJ2-7
D gene: TRBD2
CDR3 length: 13

CDR3 DNA: TGTGCCAGCAGGGGGACTAGCGGGTGGGAGACCCAGTACTTC
CDR3 protein: CASRGTSGWETQYF
V gene: TRBV6-5
clone size: NA
J gene: TRBJ2-5
D gene: TRBD2
CDR3 length: 14

CDR3 DNA: TGTGGGTGCCCAGGGGGGTTCTGGGCCAACGTCCTGACTTTC
CDR3 protein: CGCPGGFWANVLTF
V gene: TRBV6-5
clone size: NA
J gene: TRBJ2-6
D gene: NA
CDR3 length: 14

CDR3 DNA: TGTGCCAGCAGCTTAGCTGGGGGCCCCTATGGCTACACCTTC
CDR3 protein: CASSLAGGPYGYTF
V gene: TRBV7-2
clone size: NA
J gene: TRBJ1-2
D gene: NA
CDR3 length: 14

CDR3 DNA: TGTGCCAGCAGCTTATGGGGGGGTGAAAAACTGTTTTTT
CDR3 protein: CASSLWGGEKLFF
V gene: TRBV11-2
clone size: few
J gene: TRBJ1-4
D gene: NA
CDR3 length: 13

CDR3 DNA: TGTGCCAGCAGCAAAGGGACTAGCCAAGAGACCCAGTACTTC
CDR3 protein: CASSKGTSQETQYF
V gene: TRBV21-1
clone size: few
J gene: TRBJ2-5
D gene: NA
CDR3 length: 14

CDR3 DNA: TGTGCCAGCAGCTCGCCGGGCCCTACCTATGGCTACACCTTC
CDR3 protein: CASSSPGPTYGYTF
V gene: TRBV5-4
clone size: medium-sized
J gene: TRBJ1-2
D gene: NA
CDR3 length: 14

CDR3 DNA: TGTGCCAGCAGCCAAGATTGGGTGGACGAGCAGTACTTC
CDR3 protein: CASSQDWVDEQYF
V gene: TRBV4-1
clone size: NA
J gene: TRBJ2-7
D gene: NA
CDR3 length: 13

CDR3 DNA: TGTGCCAGCAGCTTAACAGGGGGCACCGGGGAGCTGTTTTTT
CDR3 protein: CASSLTGGTGELFF
V gene: TRBV7-8
clone size: few
J gene: TRBJ2-2
D gene: TRBD1
CDR3 length: 14

CDR3 DNA: TGTGCCAGCAGATCCACACAGGGGGTATACGAGACCCAGTACTTC
CDR3 protein: CASRSTQGVYETQYF
V gene: TRBV6-4
clone size: few
J gene: TRBJ2-5
D gene: TRBD1
CDR3 length: 15

CDR3 DNA: TGTGCCAGCAGCCTAGTAGCGGGAGCCATGTCCACAGATACGCAGTATTTT
CDR3 protein: CASSLVAGAMSTDTQYF
V gene: TRBV7-9
clone size: few
J gene: TRBJ2-3
D gene: TRBD2
CDR3 length: 17

CDR3 DNA: TGTGCCAGCAGCTTTACTTGGGGCTACGAGCAGTACTTC
CDR3 protein: CASSFTWGYEQYF
V gene: TRBV7-1
clone size: NA
J gene: TRBJ2-7
D gene: NA
CDR3 length: 13

CDR3 DNA: TGTGCCAGTAGTATCAGGGGGGTGTATAGCAATCAGCCCCAGCATTTT
CDR3 protein: CASSIRGVYSNQPQHF
V gene: TRBV19
clone size: medium-sized
J gene: TRBJ1-5
D gene: TRBD1
CDR3 length: 16

CDR3 DNA: TGTGCCAGCACACGACTAGCGGGAGGTGGGGAGCAGTACTTC
CDR3 protein: CASTRLAGGGEQYF
V gene: TRBV28
clone size: few
J gene: TRBJ2-7
D gene: TRBD2
CDR3 length: 14

CDR3 DNA: TGTGCCAGCAGCTTAGAGGGAGGGCGTGAGCAGTACTTC
CDR3 protein: CASSLEGGREQYF
V gene: TRBV7-2
clone size: large
J gene: TRBJ2-7
D gene: TRBD2
CDR3 length: 13

CDR3 DNA: TGTGCCAGCAGTGAAGACGGCGGGAAATACAATGAGCAGTTCTTC
CDR3 protein: CASSEDGGKYNEQFF
V gene: TRBV6-1
clone size: NA
J gene: TRBJ2-1
D gene: NA
CDR3 length: 15

CDR3 DNA: TGCGCCAGCAGCCGGCAGGGGGGATGGGCGAACACCGGGGAGCTGTTTTTT
CDR3 protein: CASSRQGGWANTGELFF
V gene: TRBV4-1
clone size: NA
J gene: TRBJ2-2
D gene: NA
CDR3 length: 17

CDR3 DNA: TGCGCCAGCAGCACTAGGGACGGCTACGAGCAGTACTTC
CDR3 protein: CASSTRDGYEQYF
V gene: TRBV5-1
clone size: medium-sized
J gene: TRBJ2-7
D gene: NA
CDR3 length: 13

CDR3 DNA: TGTGCCACCAGCAGAAACGCGGGGCGTGGTTCTGCGGGAGGTTGGTACACCGGGGAGCTGTTTTTT
CDR3 protein: CATSRNAGRGSAGGWYTGELFF
V gene: TRBV15
clone size: NA
J gene: TRBJ2-2
D gene: TRBD2
CDR3 length: 22

CDR3 DNA: TGCGCCAGCAGCCGGACTAGCGGGACCGGGGAGCTGTTTTTT
CDR3 protein: CASSRTSGTGELFF
V gene: TRBV4-1
clone size: few
J gene: TRBJ2-2
D gene: TRBD2
CDR3 length: 14

CDR3 DNA: TGCGCCAGCAGCTTGACAGTCGGGGGGATGGACGAGCAGTACTTC
CDR3 protein: CASSLTVGGMDEQYF
V gene: TRBV5-1
clone size: NA
J gene: TRBJ2-7
D gene: TRBD2
CDR3 length: 15

CDR3 DNA: TGTGCCAGCAGTGCCCGGGACAGGCCCTACGAGCAGTACTTC
CDR3 protein: CASSARDRPYEQYF
V gene: TRBV28
clone size: NA
J gene: TRBJ2-7
D gene: TRBD1
CDR3 length: 14

CDR3 DNA: TGTGCCAGCAGCTTTAGAGTTCGCGTCAATGAGCAGTTCTTC
CDR3 protein: CASSFRVRVNEQFF
V gene: TRBV7-3
clone size: NA
J gene: TRBJ2-1
D gene: NA
CDR3 length: 14

CDR3 DNA: TGTGCCAGAAGCGCCTGGACAGGGGAAATATCCTACGAGCAGTACTTC
CDR3 protein: CARSAWTGEISYEQYF
V gene: TRBV5-3
clone size: large
J gene: TRBJ2-7
D gene: TRBD1
CDR3 length: 16

CDR3 DNA: TGTGCCAGCAGCCGGGGCCCCCTTCCTCAAGAGACCCAGTACTTC
CDR3 protein: CASSRGPLPQETQYF
V gene: TRBV11-3
clone size: few
J gene: TRBJ2-5
D gene: NA
CDR3 length: 15

CDR3 DNA: TGTGCCAGCAGTAACGATGGGTATGACAGGGGGATCTGGAACACTGAAGCTTTCTTT
CDR3 protein: CASSNDGYDRGIWNTEAFF
V gene: TRBV2
clone size: few
J gene: TRBJ1-1
D gene: TRBD1
CDR3 length: 19

CDR3 DNA: TGTGCCAGCAGCCAAGTGGGACGCCAAGAGACCCAGTACTTC
CDR3 protein: CASSQVGRQETQYF
V gene: TRBV7-9
clone size: few
J gene: TRBJ2-5
D gene: NA
CDR3 length: 14

CDR3 DNA: TGTGCCAGCAGCTGGGCCACAGCGCAAGAGACCCAGTACTTC
CDR3 protein: CASSWATAQETQYF
V gene: TRBV7-4
clone size: few
J gene: TRBJ2-5
D gene: NA
CDR3 length: 14